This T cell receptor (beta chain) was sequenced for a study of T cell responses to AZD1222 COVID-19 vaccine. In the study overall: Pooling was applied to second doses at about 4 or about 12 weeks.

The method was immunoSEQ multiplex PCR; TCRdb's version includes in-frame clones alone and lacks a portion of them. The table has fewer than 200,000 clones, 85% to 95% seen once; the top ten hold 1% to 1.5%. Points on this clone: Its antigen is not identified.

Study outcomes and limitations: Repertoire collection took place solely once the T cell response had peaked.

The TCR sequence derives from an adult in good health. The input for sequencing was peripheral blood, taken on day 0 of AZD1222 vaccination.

The CDR3 region has the DNA TGTGCCAGCAGCTCCGGACAGGGAAGTGAAAAACTGTTTTTT. As protein: CASSSGQGSEKLFF. This chain joins TRBV5-6 and TRBJ1-4, with 8 bases identical to TRBD1. With V trimmed by 3 bases and J by 7 bases, 5 bases remained unmatched. Germline V gene sequence: CDR1 SGHDT, CDR2 YYEEEE. The CDR3 runs to 14 residues. Drawing the rest from reference TRBV5-6 and TRBJ1-4, the complete variable domain is DAGVTQSPTHLIKTRGQQVTLRCSPKSGHDTVSWYQQALGQGPQFIFQYYEEEERQRGNFPDRFSGHQFPNYSSELNVNALLLGDSALYLCASSSGQGSEKLFFGSGTQLSVL.